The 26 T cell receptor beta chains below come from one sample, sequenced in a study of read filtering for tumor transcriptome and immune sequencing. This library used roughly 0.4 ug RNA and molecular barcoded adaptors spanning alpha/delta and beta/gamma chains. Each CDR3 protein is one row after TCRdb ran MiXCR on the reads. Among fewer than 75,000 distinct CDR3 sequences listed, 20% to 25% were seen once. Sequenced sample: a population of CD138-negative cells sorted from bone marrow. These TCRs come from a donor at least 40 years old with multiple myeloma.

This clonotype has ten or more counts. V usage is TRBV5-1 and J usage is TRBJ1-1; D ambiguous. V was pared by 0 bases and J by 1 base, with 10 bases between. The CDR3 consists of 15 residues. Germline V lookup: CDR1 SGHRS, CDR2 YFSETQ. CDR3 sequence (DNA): TGCGCCAGCAGCTTGGGGGTGGTGGAGAACACTGAAGCTTTCTTT. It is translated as CASSLGVVENTEAFF.

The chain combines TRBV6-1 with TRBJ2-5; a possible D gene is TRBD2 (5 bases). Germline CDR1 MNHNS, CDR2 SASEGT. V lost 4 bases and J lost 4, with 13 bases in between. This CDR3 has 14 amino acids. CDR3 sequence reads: CASSGGIEAETQYF. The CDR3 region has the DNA TGTGCCAGCAGTGGAGGGATTGAGGCAGAGACCCAGTACTTC.

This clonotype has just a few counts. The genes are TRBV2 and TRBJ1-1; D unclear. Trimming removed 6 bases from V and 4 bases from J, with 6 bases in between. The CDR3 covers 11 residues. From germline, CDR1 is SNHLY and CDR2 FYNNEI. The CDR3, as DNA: TGTGCCAGCAGCCTCTTCACTGAAGCTTTCTTT. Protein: CASSLFTEAFF. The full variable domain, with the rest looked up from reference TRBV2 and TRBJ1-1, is EPEVTQTPSHQVTQMGQEVILRCVPISNHLYFYWYRQILGQKVEFLVSFYNNEISEKSEIFDDQFSVERPDGSNFTLKIRSTKLEDSAMYFCASSLFTEAFFGQGTRLTVV.

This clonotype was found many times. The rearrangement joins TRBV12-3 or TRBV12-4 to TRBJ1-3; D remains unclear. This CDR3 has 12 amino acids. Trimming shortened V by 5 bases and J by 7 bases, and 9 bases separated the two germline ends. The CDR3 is CASSPVGNTIYF. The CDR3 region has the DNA TGTGCCAGCAGTCCCGTGGGTAACACCATATATTTT.

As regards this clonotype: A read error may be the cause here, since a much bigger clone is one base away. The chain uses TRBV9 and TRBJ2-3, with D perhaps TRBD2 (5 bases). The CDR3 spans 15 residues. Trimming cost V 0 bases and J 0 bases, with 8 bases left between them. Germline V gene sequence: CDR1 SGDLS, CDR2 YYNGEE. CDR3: CASSVARESTDTQYF. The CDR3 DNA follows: TGTGCCAGCAGCGTAGCGAGGGAGAGCACAGATACGCAGTATTTT.

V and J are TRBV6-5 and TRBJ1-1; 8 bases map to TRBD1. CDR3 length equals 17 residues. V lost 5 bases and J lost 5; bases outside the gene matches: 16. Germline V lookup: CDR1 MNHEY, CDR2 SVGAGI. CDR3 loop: CASSPTERQGPWTEAFF. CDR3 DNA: TGTGCCAGCAGTCCGACAGAACGACAGGGGCCCTGGACTGAAGCTTTCTTT.

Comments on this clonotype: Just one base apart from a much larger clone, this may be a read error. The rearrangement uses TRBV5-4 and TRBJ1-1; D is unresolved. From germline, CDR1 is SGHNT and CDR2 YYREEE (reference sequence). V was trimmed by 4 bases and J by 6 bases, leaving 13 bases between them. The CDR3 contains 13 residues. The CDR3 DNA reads TGTGCCAGCAGCCCACGACAAAACGCTGAAGCTTTCTTT. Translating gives CASSPRQNAEAFF.

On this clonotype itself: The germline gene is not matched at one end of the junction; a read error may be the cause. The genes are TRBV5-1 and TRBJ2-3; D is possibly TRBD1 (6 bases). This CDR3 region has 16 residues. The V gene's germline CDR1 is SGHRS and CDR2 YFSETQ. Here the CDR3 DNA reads TGCGCCAGCAGCCCCTATCAACAGGGCGGCTCAGATACGGAGTATTTT. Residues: CASSPYQQGGSDTEYF.

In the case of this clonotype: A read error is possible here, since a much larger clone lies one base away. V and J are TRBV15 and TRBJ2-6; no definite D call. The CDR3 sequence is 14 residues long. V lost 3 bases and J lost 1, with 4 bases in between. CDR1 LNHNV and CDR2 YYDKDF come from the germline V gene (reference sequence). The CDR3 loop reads CATSRPSGANVLTF. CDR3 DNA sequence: TGTGCCACCAGCAGGCCATCTGGGGCCAACGTCCTGACTTTC.

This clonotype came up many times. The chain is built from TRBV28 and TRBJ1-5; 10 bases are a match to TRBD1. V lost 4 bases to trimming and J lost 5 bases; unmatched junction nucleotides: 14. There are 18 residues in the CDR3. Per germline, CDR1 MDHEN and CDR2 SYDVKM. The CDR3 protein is CASSSYLGGQGDDQPQHF. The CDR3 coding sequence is TGTGCCAGCAGTTCCTACTTAGGCGGACAGGGGGATGATCAGCCCCAGCATTTT.

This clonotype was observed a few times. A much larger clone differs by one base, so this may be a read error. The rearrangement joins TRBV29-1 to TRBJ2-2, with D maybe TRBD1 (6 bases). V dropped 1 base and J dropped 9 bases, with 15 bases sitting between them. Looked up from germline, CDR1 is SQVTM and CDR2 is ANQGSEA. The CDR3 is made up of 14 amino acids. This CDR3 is CSVEGNRAARELFF. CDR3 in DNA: TGCAGCGTTGAAGGAAACAGGGCGGCCAGGGAGCTGTTTTTT.

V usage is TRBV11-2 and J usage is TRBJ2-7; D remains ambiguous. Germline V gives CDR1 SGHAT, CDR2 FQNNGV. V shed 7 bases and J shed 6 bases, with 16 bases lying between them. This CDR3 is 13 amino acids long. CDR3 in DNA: TGTGCCAGCACCGCCGGTGTCCTAGGCGAGCAGTACTTC. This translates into CASTAGVLGEQYF.

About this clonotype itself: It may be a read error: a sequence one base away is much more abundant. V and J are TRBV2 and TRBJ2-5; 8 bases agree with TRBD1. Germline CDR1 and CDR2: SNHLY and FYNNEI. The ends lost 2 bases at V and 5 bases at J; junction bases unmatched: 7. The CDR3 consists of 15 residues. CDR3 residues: CASSESGQGGETQYF. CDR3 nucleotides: TGTGCCAGCAGTGAAAGTGGACAGGGTGGCGAGACCCAGTACTTC.

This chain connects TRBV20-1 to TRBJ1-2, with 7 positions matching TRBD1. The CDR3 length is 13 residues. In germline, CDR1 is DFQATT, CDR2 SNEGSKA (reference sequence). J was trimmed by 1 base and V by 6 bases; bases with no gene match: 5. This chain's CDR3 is CSAPGQLNYGYTF. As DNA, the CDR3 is TGCAGTGCGCCGGGACAGCTTAACTATGGCTACACCTTC.

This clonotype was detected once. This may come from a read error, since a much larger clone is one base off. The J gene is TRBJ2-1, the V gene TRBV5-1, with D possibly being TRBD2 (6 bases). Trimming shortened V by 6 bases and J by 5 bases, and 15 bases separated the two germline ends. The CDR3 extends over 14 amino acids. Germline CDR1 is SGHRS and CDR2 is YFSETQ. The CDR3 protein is CASNRVAEDNEQFF. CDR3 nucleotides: TGCGCCAGCAATCGGGTAGCGGAGGACAATGAGCAGTTCTTC.

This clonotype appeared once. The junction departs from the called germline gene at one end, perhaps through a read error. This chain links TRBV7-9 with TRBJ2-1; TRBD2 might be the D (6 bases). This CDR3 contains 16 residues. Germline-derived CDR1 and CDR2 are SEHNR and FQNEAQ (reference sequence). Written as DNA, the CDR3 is TGTGCCAGCAGCCTGCCCGAAGGGACTGACAACAATGAGCGGTTCTTC. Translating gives CASSLPEGTDNNERFF. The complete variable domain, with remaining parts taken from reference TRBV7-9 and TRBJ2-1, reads DTGVSQNPRHKITKRGQNVTFRCDPISEHNRLYWYRQTLGQGPEFLTYFQNEAQLEKSRLLSDRFSAERPKGSFSTLEIQRTEQGDSAMYLCASSLPEGTDNNERFFGPGTRLTVL.

This CDR3 is CASSVPSGRRNTQYF. CDR3 sequence (DNA): TGTGCCAGCAGTGTCCCTAGCGGGAGAAGGAATACGCAGTATTTT. The V and J genes are TRBV2 and TRBJ2-3; 10 bases align to TRBD2. The CDR3 is 15 residues long. The junction had 8 bases not matched to a gene; V was cut back by 4 bases and J by 7 bases. The V gene's germline CDR1 is SNHLY and CDR2 FYNNEI.

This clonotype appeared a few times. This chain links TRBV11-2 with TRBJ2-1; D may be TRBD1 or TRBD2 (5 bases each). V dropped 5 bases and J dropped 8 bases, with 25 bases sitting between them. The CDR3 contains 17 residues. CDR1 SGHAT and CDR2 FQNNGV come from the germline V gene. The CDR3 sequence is CASSLNWDDRIFYEQFF. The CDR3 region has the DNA TGTGCCAGCAGCCTAAATTGGGACGATCGAATATTCTATGAGCAGTTCTTC.

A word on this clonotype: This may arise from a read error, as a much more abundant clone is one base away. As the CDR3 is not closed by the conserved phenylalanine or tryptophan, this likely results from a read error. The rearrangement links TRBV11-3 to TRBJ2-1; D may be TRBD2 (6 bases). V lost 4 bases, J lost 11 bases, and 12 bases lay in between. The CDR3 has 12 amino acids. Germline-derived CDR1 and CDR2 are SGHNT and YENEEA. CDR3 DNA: TGTGCCAGCAGCTCCTCGGGAGCGCAGCAGTTCTCC. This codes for CASSSSGAQQFS.

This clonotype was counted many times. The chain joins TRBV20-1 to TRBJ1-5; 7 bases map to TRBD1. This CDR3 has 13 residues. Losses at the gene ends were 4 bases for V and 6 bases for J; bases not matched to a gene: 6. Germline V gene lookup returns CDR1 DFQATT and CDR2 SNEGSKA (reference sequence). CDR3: CSAIGTDGQPQHF. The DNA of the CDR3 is TGCAGTGCTATCGGGACAGATGGTCAGCCCCAGCATTTT.

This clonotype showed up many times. CDR3 region: CASSYSMNVGNTIYF. In DNA form, the CDR3 reads TGTGCCAGCAGTTACTCGATGAACGTTGGAAACACCATATATTTT. V gene TRBV6-2 or TRBV6-3 combines with J gene TRBJ1-3; D is undetermined. This CDR3 is built from 15 residues. The germline V and J ends were trimmed by 0 bases and 3 bases, with 9 bases remaining between them. Germline CDR1 is MNHEY and CDR2 is SVGEGT.

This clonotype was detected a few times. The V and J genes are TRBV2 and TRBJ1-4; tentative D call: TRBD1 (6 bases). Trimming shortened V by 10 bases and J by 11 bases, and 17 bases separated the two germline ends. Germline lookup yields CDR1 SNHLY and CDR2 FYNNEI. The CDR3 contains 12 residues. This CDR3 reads CAIADRPDKLFF. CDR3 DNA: TGTGCCATCGCCGACAGGCCGGATAAACTGTTTTTT.

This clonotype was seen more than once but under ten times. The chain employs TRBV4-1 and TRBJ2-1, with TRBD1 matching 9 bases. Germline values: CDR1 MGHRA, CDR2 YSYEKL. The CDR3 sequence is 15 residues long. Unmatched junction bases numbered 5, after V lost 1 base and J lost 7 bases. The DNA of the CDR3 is TGCGCCAGCAGCCAAGGCTACAGGGGGCAGAATGAGCAGTTCTTC. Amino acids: CASSQGYRGQNEQFF.

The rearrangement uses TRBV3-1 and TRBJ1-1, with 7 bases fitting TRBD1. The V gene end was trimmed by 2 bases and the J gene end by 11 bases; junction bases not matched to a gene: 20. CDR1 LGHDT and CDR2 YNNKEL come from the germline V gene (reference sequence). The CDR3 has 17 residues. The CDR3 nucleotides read TGTGCCAGCAGCCAAAAGCGGGACAGCTTATACGTTTTGAAGGCTTTCTTT. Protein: CASSQKRDSLYVLKAFF.

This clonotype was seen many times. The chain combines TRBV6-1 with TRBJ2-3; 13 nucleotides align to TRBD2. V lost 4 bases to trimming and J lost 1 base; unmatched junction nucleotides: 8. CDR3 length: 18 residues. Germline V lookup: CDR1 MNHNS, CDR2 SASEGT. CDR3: CASSVLTSGGAGTDTQYF. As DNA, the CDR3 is TGTGCCAGCAGTGTTTTAACTAGCGGGGGGGCTGGCACAGATACGCAGTATTTT.

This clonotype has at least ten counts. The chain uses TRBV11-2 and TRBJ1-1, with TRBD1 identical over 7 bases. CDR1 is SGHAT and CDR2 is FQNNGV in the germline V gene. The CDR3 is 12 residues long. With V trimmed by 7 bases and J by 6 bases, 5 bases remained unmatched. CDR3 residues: CASTPGQAEAFF. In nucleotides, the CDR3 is TGTGCCAGCACCCCAGGACAGGCTGAAGCTTTCTTT. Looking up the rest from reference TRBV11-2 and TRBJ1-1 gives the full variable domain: EAGVAQSPRYKIIEKRQSVAFWCNPISGHATLYWYQQILGQGPKLLIQFQNNGVVDDSQLPKDRFSAERLKGVDSTLKIQPAKLEDSAVYLCASTPGQAEAFFGQGTRLTVV.